This TCR beta chain is from a study of blood T cells in healthy people across ages. Next came a second PCR, run for about 6 to 11 cycles, which used a sample-barcoded 5' primer along with a J-beta primer mix. TCRdb reanalysed the 5' RACE reads using MiXCR and keeps one entry per CDR3 protein. The repertoire has over 1,500,000 distinct CDR3 sequences, about two fifths of them found once; the top ten carry around 23%. General observations from the study: A strong correlation was seen between TCR beta diversity and naive T cell percentage. TCR beta diversity per million T cells fell roughly linearly with age. Researchers deemed the diversity estimates from one million T cells underestimates. More naive CD4+ cells and higher diversity were found in long-lived than in aged donors.

CDR1 MNHEY and CDR2 SVGEGT come from the germline V gene. Deletions cut 3 bases from V and 2 bases from J, with 13 bases between. This CDR3 has 15 amino acids. Comment on this clonotype: No antigen is known for it.

This rearrangement joins TRBV6-2 or TRBV6-3 to TRBJ2-5; D gene uncertain. Material for sequencing was blood. The TCR sequence derives from a human donor in good health. The CDR3 is CASSYHGRKQETQYF. The CDR3 nucleotides read TGTGCCAGCAGTTATCATGGACGGAAACAAGAGACCCAGTACTTC.